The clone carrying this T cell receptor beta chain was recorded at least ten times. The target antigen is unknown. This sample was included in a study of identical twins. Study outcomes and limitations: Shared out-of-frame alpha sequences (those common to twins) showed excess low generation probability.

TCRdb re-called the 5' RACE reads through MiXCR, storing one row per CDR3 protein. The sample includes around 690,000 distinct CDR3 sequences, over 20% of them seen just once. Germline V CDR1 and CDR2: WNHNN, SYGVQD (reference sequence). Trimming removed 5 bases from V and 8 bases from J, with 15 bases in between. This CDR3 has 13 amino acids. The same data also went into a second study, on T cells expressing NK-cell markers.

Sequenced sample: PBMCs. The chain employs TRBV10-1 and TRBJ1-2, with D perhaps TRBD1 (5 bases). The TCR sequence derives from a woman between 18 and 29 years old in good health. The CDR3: CASSPGPGRGYTF. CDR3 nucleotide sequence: TGCGCCAGCAGTCCGGGACCGGGTCGGGGCTACACCTTC.